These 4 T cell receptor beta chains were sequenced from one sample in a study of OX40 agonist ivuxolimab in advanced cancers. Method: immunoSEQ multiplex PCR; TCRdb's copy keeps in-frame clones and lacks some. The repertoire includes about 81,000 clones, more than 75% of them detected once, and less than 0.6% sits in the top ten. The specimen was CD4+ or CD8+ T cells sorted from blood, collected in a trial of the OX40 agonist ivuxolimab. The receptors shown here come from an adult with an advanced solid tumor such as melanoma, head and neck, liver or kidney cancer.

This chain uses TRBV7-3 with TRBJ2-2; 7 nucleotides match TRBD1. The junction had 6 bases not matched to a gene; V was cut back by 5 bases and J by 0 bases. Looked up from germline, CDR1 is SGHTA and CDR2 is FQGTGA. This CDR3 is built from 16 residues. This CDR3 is CASSLGGGSNTGELFF. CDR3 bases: TGTGCCAGCAGCCTAGGGGGCGGTTCGAACACCGGGGAGCTGTTTTTT.

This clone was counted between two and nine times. The CDR3 region has the DNA TGTGCCAGCTCACCAGGAACGGGGGTACTTGACTATGGCTACACCTTC. Its protein product is CASSPGTGVLDYGYTF. The chain links TRBV18 to TRBJ1-2, with D perhaps matching TRBD1 (5 bases). Germline-derived CDR1 and CDR2 are KGHSH and LQKENI. The CDR3 loop spans 16 amino acids. With 2 bases removed from V and 3 bases from J, the gap between germline ends came to 16 bases.

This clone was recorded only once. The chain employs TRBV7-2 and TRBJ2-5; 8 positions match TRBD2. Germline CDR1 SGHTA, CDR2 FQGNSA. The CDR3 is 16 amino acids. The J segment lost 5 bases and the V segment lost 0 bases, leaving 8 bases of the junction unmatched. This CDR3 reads CASSLAVRGGTETQYF. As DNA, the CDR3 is TGTGCCAGCAGCTTAGCAGTACGGGGGGGCACGGAGACCCAGTACTTC.

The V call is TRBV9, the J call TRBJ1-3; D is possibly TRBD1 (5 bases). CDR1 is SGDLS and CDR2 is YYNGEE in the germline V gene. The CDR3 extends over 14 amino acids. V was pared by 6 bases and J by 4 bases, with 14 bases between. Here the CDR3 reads CASTRGGYGNTIYF. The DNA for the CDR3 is TGTGCCAGCACCCGGGGGGGTTACGGAAACACCATATATTTT. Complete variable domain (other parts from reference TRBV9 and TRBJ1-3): DSGVTQTPKHLITATGQRVTLRCSPRSGDLSVYWYQQSLDQGLQFLIQYYNGEERAKGNILERFSAQQFPDLHSELNLSSLELGDSALYFCASTRGGYGNTIYFGEGSWLTVV.